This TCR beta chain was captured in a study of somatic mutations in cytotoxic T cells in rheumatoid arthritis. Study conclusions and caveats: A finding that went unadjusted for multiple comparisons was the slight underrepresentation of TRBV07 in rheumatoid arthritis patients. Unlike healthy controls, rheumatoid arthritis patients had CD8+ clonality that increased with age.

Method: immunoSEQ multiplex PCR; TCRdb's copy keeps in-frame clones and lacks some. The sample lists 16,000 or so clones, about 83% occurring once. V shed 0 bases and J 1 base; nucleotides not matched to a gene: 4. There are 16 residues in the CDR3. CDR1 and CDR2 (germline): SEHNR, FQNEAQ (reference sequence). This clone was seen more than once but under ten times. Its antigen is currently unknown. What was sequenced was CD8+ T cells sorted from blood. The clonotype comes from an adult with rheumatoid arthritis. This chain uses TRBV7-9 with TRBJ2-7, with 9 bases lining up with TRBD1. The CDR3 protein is CASSLAGTGMSYEQYF. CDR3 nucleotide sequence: TGTGCCAGCAGCTTAGCCGGGACAGGGATGTCCTACGAGCAGTACTTC.